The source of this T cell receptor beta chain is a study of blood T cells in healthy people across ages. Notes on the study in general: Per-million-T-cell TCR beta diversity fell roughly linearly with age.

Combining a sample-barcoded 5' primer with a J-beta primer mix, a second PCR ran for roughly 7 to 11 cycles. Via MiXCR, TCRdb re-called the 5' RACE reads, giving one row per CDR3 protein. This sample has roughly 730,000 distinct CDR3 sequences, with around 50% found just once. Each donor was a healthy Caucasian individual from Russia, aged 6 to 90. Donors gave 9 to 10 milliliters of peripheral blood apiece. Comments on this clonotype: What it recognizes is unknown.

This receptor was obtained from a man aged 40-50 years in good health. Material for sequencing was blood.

The CDR3 DNA reads TGTGCCAGCAGTCCAGAGGATGCCCCCTGGGGCACTGAAGCTTTCTTT. It specifies CASSPEDAPWGTEAFF. The chain employs TRBV27 and TRBJ1-1; D ambiguous. This CDR3 region has 16 residues. The V gene's germline CDR1 is MNHEY and CDR2 SMNVEV (reference sequence). Trimming stripped 5 bases from V and 4 bases from J, with 20 bases between.